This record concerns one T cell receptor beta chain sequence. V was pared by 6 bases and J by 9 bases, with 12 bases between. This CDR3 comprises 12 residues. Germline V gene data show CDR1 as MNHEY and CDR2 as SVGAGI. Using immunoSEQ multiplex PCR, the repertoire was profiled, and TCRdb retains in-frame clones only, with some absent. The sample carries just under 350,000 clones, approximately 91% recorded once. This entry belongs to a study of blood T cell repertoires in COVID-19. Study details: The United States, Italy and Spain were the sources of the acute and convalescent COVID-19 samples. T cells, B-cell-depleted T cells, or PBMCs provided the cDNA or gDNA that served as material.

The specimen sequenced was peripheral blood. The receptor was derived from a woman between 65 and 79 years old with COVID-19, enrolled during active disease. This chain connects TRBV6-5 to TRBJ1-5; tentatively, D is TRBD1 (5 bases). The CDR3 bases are TGTGCCAGCAGCCCGACGGGGGGGCCCCAGCATTTT. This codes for CASSPTGGPQHF.